This is a list of T cell receptor beta chains from one sample in a study of identical twins. TCRdb processed the 5' RACE reads anew with MiXCR; each CDR3 protein has one entry. The sample includes some 190,000 distinct CDR3 sequences, 15% to 20% seen only once; the top ten take over 35%. The same data also went into a second study, on T cells expressing NK-cell markers.

The sequenced material came from CD8+ T cells sorted from blood. Every receptor here comes from a young woman in good health. Both conserved end residues are part of each CDR3. A D gene is named only where the DNA matches it firmly. Size tells how often a clone was seen (once, few, many) or the class of an expanded clone, and some rows leave it out.

DNA	CDR3	V	D	J	size
TGTGCCAGCAGCTCCTATAACAGGAGATCCACAGATACGCAGTATTTT	CASSSYNRRSTDTQYF	TRBV7-9	NA	TRBJ2-3	NA
TGTGCTAGTGGTCCTGCTTGGCAGGCGAACACTGAAGCTTTCTTT	CASGPAWQANTEAFF	TRBV12-5	NA	TRBJ1-1	few
TGCGCCAGCACCGAAGGACAGCCCACAGATACGCAGTATTTT	CASTEGQPTDTQYF	TRBV5-1	NA	TRBJ2-3	few
TGTGCCAGCAGCTTGCACAGGGAACATAGCAATCAGCCCCAGCATTTT	CASSLHREHSNQPQHF	TRBV5-5	NA	TRBJ1-5	few
TGTGCCAGCAGCTCGGTGAGCCGGGACAGGGGAGGGAATGAGCAGTTCTTC	CASSSVSRDRGGNEQFF	TRBV7-9	TRBD1	TRBJ2-1	NA
TGTGCCAGCAGCCCGTTTCTTTCCGCGGCCAACGCTAACACTGAAGCTTTCTTT	CASSPFLSAANANTEAFF	TRBV11-1	NA	TRBJ1-1	few
TGCAGTGCTACGGGGGGACTAGCGGGAGGGAGAAGCACAGATACGCAGTATTTT	CSATGGLAGGRSTDTQYF	TRBV20-1	TRBD2	TRBJ2-3	NA
TGTGCCAGCAGTTACACGACAGGTGGGCACACTGAAGCTTTCTTT	CASSYTTGGHTEAFF	TRBV6-5	NA	TRBJ1-1	NA
TGTGCCAGCAGCTTAGATAGCGGGGGCCGCACAGATACGCAGTATTTT	CASSLDSGGRTDTQYF	TRBV7-6	TRBD2	TRBJ2-3	few
TGTGCCAGCAGTTACCAGGGGTTGAATGAGCAGTTCTTC	CASSYQGLNEQFF	TRBV6-2/TRBV6-3	NA	TRBJ2-1	NA
TGTGCCAGCAGTTTAGGGCTGTGGTCGGATGAGCAGTTCTTC	CASSLGLWSDEQFF	TRBV27	NA	TRBJ2-1	few
TGCGCCAGCAGTGAGATACCGAACACTGAAGCTTTCTTT	CASSEIPNTEAFF	TRBV10-2	NA	TRBJ1-1	NA
TGTGCCAGCAGCAACGGCAGGGGGCAGGACGAGCAGTACTTC	CASSNGRGQDEQYF	TRBV5-6	TRBD1	TRBJ2-7	NA
TGTGCCAGCAGTGCTCTAGCTAACAATGAGCAGTTCTTC	CASSALANNEQFF	TRBV6-1	NA	TRBJ2-1	NA
TGTGCCAGCAGCGCTGGGGGGGGGAATGAGCAGTTCTTC	CASSAGGGNEQFF	TRBV9	TRBD2	TRBJ2-1	NA
TGTGCCAGCAGTTCCCTCTTTGAGCCCTACGAGCAGTACTTC	CASSSLFEPYEQYF	TRBV27	NA	TRBJ2-7	NA
TGTGCCAGCAGTTACCCGGGGATCGCCTACGAGCAGTACTTC	CASSYPGIAYEQYF	TRBV6-2/TRBV6-3	NA	TRBJ2-7	few
TGTGCCATCGGATCCGGGACTAGCGGGAGGGCCCTCGATGAGCAGTTCTTC	CAIGSGTSGRALDEQFF	TRBV10-3	TRBD2	TRBJ2-1	few
TGTGCCAGCAGCTTAACGGGGGGCGAGCAGTACTTC	CASSLTGGEQYF	TRBV7-9	TRBD2	TRBJ2-7	NA
TGTGCCAGTAGTGCAAGGGGAAGCAATCAGCCCCAGCATTTT	CASSARGSNQPQHF	TRBV19	NA	TRBJ1-5	NA
TGTGCCAGCAGACCGGCGGGCAACTTTCAGGGCACAGAGACCCAGTACTTC	CASRPAGNFQGTETQYF	TRBV2	NA	TRBJ2-5	NA
TGTGCCTGGAGAGGAGGGACCGCCAACACCGGGGAGCTGTTTTTT	CAWRGGTANTGELFF	TRBV30	NA	TRBJ2-2	NA
TGTGCCAGCAGCTTAAACTCAGAAGCTTTCTTT	CASSLNSEAFF	TRBV7-9	NA	TRBJ1-1	few
TGTGCCAGCAGCTTAGAGCGTGTTTTGGGTCCCGAGTTGGACACCTTC	CASSLERVLGPELDTF	TRBV7-8	NA	TRBJ1-2	NA
TGCAGCGTCTCCGGGGTTGGCAATGAGCAGTTCTTC	CSVSGVGNEQFF	TRBV29-1	NA	TRBJ2-1	few
TGTGCTAGTGGTTTGGGGGCCCACTATGGCTACACCTTC	CASGLGAHYGYTF	TRBV12-5	NA	TRBJ1-2	few
TGTGCCAGCAGCCCAGGGACAGCCTATGGCTACACCTTC	CASSPGTAYGYTF	TRBV12-3/TRBV12-4	TRBD1	TRBJ1-2	many
TGTGCCAGCAGTTTAAATGAACAAGAGACCCAGTACTTC	CASSLNEQETQYF	TRBV12-3/TRBV12-4	NA	TRBJ2-5	few
TGTGCCAGTAGCAAGGACCGGACCTCCTATTATGGCTACACCTTC	CASSKDRTSYYGYTF	TRBV19	NA	TRBJ1-2	few
TGTGCCAGCAGCGACCGGGACAGGGAAACCTACGAGCAGTACTTC	CASSDRDRETYEQYF	TRBV5-4	TRBD1	TRBJ2-7	few
TGCAGTGCTACCGAAGCGGGACCCTACAATGAGCAGTTCTTC	CSATEAGPYNEQFF	TRBV20-1	TRBD2	TRBJ2-1	few
TGTGCCAGCAGGGCCCGACATGACAGGTCCTACAATGAGCAGTTCTTC	CASRARHDRSYNEQFF	TRBV7-8	NA	TRBJ2-1	few
TGTGCCACCAGCAGAGCCGGGGTGAACACTGAAGCTTTCTTT	CATSRAGVNTEAFF	TRBV15	NA	TRBJ1-1	NA
TGCAGCGGGTACGCGGGGCCCGGGGAGCTGTTTTTT	CSGYAGPGELFF	TRBV29-1	NA	TRBJ2-2	NA
TGCAGTGCTCGGGACAGGGGAAGGGATACGCAGTATTTT	CSARDRGRDTQYF	TRBV20-1	TRBD1	TRBJ2-3	NA